This paragraph covers one TCR beta chain sequence. Study processing details: Amplifying reference gene primers gave estimates of nucleated cell counts. Using immunoSEQ multiplex PCR, the repertoire was profiled, and TCRdb retains in-frame clones only, with some absent. V, J and clone size were drawn from that table, and D and trimming were deduced from the DNA. The table has a few hundred thousand clones, about nine tenths seen once. The CDR3 is 15 amino acids. The V end was cut by 0 bases, the J end by 10 bases, with 19 bases between. The germline V gene has CDR1 GTSNPN and CDR2 SVGIG (reference sequence). Seattle-derived patients entered the study during active infection and were followed longitudinally. This entry belongs to a study of blood T cell repertoires in COVID-19. Across the study: Donors in the United States, Italy and Spain gave samples during acute or convalescent COVID-19. From T cells, B-cell-depleted T cells, or PBMCs came the material, which was cDNA or gDNA.

This rearrangement joins TRBV30 to TRBJ2-1; D uncertain. Sequencing was carried out using peripheral blood. The TCR was taken from a young woman with COVID-19, enrolled during active disease. DNA for the CDR3: TGTGCCTGGAGTGTACATTCCGTGGTCAATTTAGAGCAGTTCTTC. Protein: CAWSVHSVVNLEQFF.